This T cell receptor beta chain was recorded in a study of CD8 T cells in Susac syndrome. Sequencing of TCR beta was performed on blood CD8+ T cells and on blood CD4+ T cells. Looked up from germline, CDR1 is LGHDT and CDR2 is YNNKEL (reference sequence). This CDR3 contains 16 residues. V dropped 4 bases and J dropped 2 bases, with 15 bases sitting between them. RNA totalling about 0.45 to 1 ug underwent reverse transcription with random hexamers. In TCRdb, the immunoSEQ multiplex PCR reads were re-called with MiXCR into one record per CDR3 protein. This table has about 120,000 distinct CDR3 sequences, around 90% appearing once.

The source of this sequence is a human donor in good health. The sample comprised CD4+ T cells from PBMCs. This chain connects TRBV3-1 to TRBJ1-5; D gene uncertain. The CDR3 reads CASSPSGTSGNQPQHF. DNA of the CDR3: TGTGCCAGCAGCCCAAGCGGAACAAGTGGCAATCAGCCCCAGCATTTT.